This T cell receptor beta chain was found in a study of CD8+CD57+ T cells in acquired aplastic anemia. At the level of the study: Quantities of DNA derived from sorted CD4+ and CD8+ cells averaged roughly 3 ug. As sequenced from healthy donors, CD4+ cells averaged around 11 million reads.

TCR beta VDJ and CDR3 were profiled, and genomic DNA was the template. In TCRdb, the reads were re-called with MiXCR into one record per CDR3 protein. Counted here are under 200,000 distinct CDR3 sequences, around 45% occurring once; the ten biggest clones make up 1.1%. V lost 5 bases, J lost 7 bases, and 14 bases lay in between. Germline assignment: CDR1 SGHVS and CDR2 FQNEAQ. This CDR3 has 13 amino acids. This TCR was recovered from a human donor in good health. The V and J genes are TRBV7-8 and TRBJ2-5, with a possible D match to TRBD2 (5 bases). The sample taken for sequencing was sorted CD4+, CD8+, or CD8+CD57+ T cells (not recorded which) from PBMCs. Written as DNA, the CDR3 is TGTGCCAGCAGCCAAGATCTGGCGGGGACCCAGTACTTC. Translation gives CASSQDLAGTQYF.